A selection of T cell receptor beta chains follows, all from one sample in a study of OX40 agonist ivuxolimab in advanced cancers. Repertoires were generated with immunoSEQ multiplex PCR, while TCRdb's copy carries only in-frame clones and drops some. This table holds 50,000 to 60,000 clones, more than 85% found once. This specimen was CD4+ or CD8+ T cells sorted from blood, taken in a trial of the OX40 agonist ivuxolimab. The receptors derive from an adult with an advanced solid tumor such as melanoma, head and neck, liver or kidney cancer. CDR3s include the opening cysteine and the closing phenylalanine or tryptophan. D genes are given only for firm matches. Not every row has a clone size; where given, it reads once, few, many or a size class.

v_gene	j_gene	d_gene	abundance	CDR3aa	CDR3nt
TRBV7-2	TRBJ1-6	-	-	CASSIEGLWRSPLHF	TGTGCCAGCAGCATAGAGGGCCTTTGGAGATCACCCCTCCACTTT
TRBV6-6	TRBJ1-1	TRBD1	-	CASSPSGQGNTEAFF	TGTGCCAGCAGTCCCTCAGGACAGGGGAACACTGAAGCTTTCTTT
TRBV7-2	TRBJ2-1	-	-	CASSPTSSDEQFF	TGTGCCAGCAGCCCTACTAGTTCCGATGAGCAGTTCTTC
TRBV11-3	TRBJ2-1	-	-	CASSPSGKSRGSVEQFF	TGTGCCAGCAGCCCTAGTGGAAAATCCCGGGGGAGCGTTGAGCAGTTCTTC
TRBV29-1	TRBJ1-1	-	-	CSVKSGGAEAFF	TGCAGCGTTAAATCGGGAGGCGCTGAAGCTTTCTTT
TRBV5-1	TRBJ1-2	-	-	CASSPEANYGYTF	TGCGCCAGCAGCCCGGAAGCTAACTATGGCTACACCTTC
TRBV6-5	TRBJ2-7	-	-	CASRIGDPYEQYF	TGTGCCAGCAGGATCGGGGATCCGTACGAGCAGTACTTC
TRBV25-1	TRBJ2-7	-	-	CASSGNSYEQYF	TGTGCCAGCAGTGGCAATTCCTACGAGCAGTACTTC
TRBV4-3	TRBJ2-2	-	-	CASGSVNGASGELFF	TGCGCCAGCGGCTCGGTTAACGGGGCCTCCGGGGAGCTGTTTTTT
TRBV5-1	TRBJ2-2	TRBD2	once	CASSRSGRAGNTGELFF	TGCGCCAGCAGCCGATCTGGCCGAGCGGGAAACACCGGGGAGCTGTTTTTT
TRBV27	TRBJ1-2	TRBD1	-	CASSPDRDNYGYTF	TGTGCCAGCAGTCCGGACAGGGACAACTATGGCTACACCTTC
TRBV16	TRBJ2-7	-	once	CASSQLGDYEQYF	TGTGCCAGCAGCCAACTAGGGGACTACGAGCAGTACTTC
TRBV2	TRBJ2-7	-	-	CASSENPGYEQYF	TGTGCCAGCAGTGAAAACCCAGGCTACGAGCAGTACTTC
TRBV19	TRBJ1-6	-	-	CASSIRGPPLHF	TGTGCCAGTAGTATCCGCGGGCCACCCCTCCACTTT
TRBV7-9	TRBJ2-5	-	-	CASSPPRRGLRETQYF	TGTGCCAGCAGCCCCCCCCGCAGGGGCCTTCGAGAGACCCAGTACTTC
TRBV7-6	TRBJ1-2	-	-	CASSLAPGGLSYGYTF	TGTGCCAGCAGCTTAGCGCCGGGGGGATTAAGCTATGGCTACACCTTC
TRBV2	TRBJ2-1	-	-	CASSAPTDGAYNEQFF	TGTGCCAGCAGTGCCCCGACAGACGGAGCATACAATGAGCAGTTCTTC
TRBV7-9	TRBJ2-7	TRBD2	-	CASSPRGAGGSYEQYF	TGTGCCAGCAGCCCCCGGGGAGCGGGGGGCTCCTACGAGCAGTACTTC
TRBV19	TRBJ1-1	TRBD1	-	CASSAKQGANTEAFF	TGTGCCAGTAGTGCAAAACAGGGGGCGAACACTGAAGCTTTCTTT
TRBV4-1	TRBJ1-1	-	-	CASSQVGARDTEAFF	TGCGCCAGCAGCCAAGTGGGTGCCAGGGACACTGAAGCTTTCTTT
TRBV6-1	TRBJ2-7	TRBD2	-	CASTPDSGGAYEQYF	TGTGCCAGCACCCCGGACTCCGGGGGGGCCTACGAGCAGTACTTC
TRBV25-1	TRBJ2-1	-	-	CASSEGTWGTYNEQFF	TGTGCCAGCAGTGAAGGGACGTGGGGGACCTACAATGAGCAGTTCTTC
TRBV5-1	TRBJ2-3	TRBD2	-	CASSLAGADTQYF	TGCGCCAGCAGCTTAGCGGGAGCAGATACGCAGTATTTT
TRBV19	TRBJ2-7	-	-	CASSTDSTYEQYF	TGTGCCAGTAGTACGGACAGTACCTACGAGCAGTACTTC
TRBV15	TRBJ1-1	-	few	CATETRGRAEAFF	TGTGCCACCGAAACCCGCGGGAGAGCTGAAGCTTTCTTT
TRBV29-1	TRBJ2-2	TRBD1	-	CSVESGGQGVTGELFF	TGCAGCGTTGAGAGCGGGGGACAGGGGGTCACCGGGGAGCTGTTTTTT
TRBV19	TRBJ1-1	-	-	CATSWAGSANTEAFF	TGTGCCACATCGTGGGCAGGGTCGGCGAACACTGAAGCTTTCTTT
TRBV9	TRBJ1-2	-	-	CASSGYRETDYGYTF	TGTGCCAGCAGCGGATACCGGGAAACTGACTATGGCTACACCTTC
TRBV7-2	TRBJ2-3	-	-	CASSLVGAVDTQYF	TGTGCCAGCAGCTTAGTGGGGGCTGTAGATACGCAGTATTTT
TRBV27	TRBJ2-5	-	-	CASSQEGYGQETQYF	TGTGCCAGCAGCCAAGAGGGGTATGGCCAAGAGACCCAGTACTTC
TRBV7-2	TRBJ2-3	-	-	CASSPPTRGTDTQYF	TGTGCCAGCAGTCCCCCGACGAGAGGCACAGATACGCAGTATTTT
TRBV19	TRBJ2-7	TRBD1	-	CASSAGQGYEQYF	TGTGCCAGTAGTGCCGGACAGGGTTACGAGCAGTACTTC
TRBV19	TRBJ2-7	-	-	CASSIGASYEQYF	TGTGCCAGTAGTATCGGGGCCTCCTACGAGCAGTACTTC
TRBV19	TRBJ1-1	TRBD1	few	CASSIGVGQGNTEAFF	TGTGCCAGTAGTATAGGTGTAGGACAGGGGAACACTGAAGCTTTCTTT
TRBV7-8	TRBJ2-5	-	-	CASSLAGVKETQYF	TGTGCCAGCAGCTTAGCCGGAGTAAAAGAGACCCAGTACTTC
TRBV27	TRBJ2-1	-	-	CASRRGSSYNEQFF	TGTGCCAGCAGAAGGGGTAGCTCCTACAATGAGCAGTTCTTC
TRBV6-5	TRBJ2-1	TRBD1	-	CASSYRDRGLDEQFF	TGTGCCAGCAGTTACCGGGACAGGGGGCTCGATGAGCAGTTCTTC
TRBV4-1	TRBJ1-5	-	-	CASSQGDHSNQPQHF	TGCGCCAGCAGCCAGGGTGACCATAGCAATCAGCCCCAGCATTTT
TRBV30	TRBJ1-1	-	-	CAWIRRTNTEAFF	TGTGCCTGGATTCGACGGACGAACACTGAAGCTTTCTTT
TRBV6-6	TRBJ1-1	TRBD1	-	CASSYLKRGREAFF	TGTGCCAGCAGTTACCTGAAAAGGGGGCGTGAAGCTTTCTTT
TRBV5-8	TRBJ2-3	-	-	CASSQDPGDTQYF	TGCGCCAGCAGCCAAGATCCCGGGGATACGCAGTATTTT
TRBV7-2	TRBJ2-7	-	-	CASSLDTDHYEQYF	TGTGCCAGCAGCTTAGATACGGACCACTACGAGCAGTACTTC
TRBV6-5	TRBJ2-2	-	-	CATATGTGELFF	TGTGCTACAGCAACGGGCACCGGGGAGCTGTTTTTT
TRBV7-9	TRBJ2-3	TRBD2	-	CASSLGWGGTDTQYF	TGTGCCAGCAGCTTAGGTTGGGGAGGGACCGATACGCAGTATTTT
TRBV12-5	TRBJ2-3	TRBD1	-	CASGPGQGGTDTQYF	TGTGCTAGTGGTCCCGGACAGGGGGGCACAGATACGCAGTATTTT
TRBV6-5	TRBJ1-1	-	-	CASSYSGGDYTEAFF	TGTGCCAGCAGTTACTCAGGGGGGGATTACACTGAAGCTTTCTTT
TRBV25-1	TRBJ1-2	-	few	CASSPTRDHRYDGYTF	TGTGCCAGCAGCCCCACTCGGGACCATCGGTACGATGGCTACACCTTC
TRBV4-1	TRBJ1-6	TRBD1	-	CASSQGTGQSPLHF	TGCGCCAGCAGCCAAGGGACAGGCCAGTCACCCCTCCACTTT
TRBV7-8	TRBJ2-6	-	-	CASSLANDSGANVLTF	TGTGCCAGCAGCTTAGCGAACGACTCTGGGGCCAACGTCCTGACTTTC